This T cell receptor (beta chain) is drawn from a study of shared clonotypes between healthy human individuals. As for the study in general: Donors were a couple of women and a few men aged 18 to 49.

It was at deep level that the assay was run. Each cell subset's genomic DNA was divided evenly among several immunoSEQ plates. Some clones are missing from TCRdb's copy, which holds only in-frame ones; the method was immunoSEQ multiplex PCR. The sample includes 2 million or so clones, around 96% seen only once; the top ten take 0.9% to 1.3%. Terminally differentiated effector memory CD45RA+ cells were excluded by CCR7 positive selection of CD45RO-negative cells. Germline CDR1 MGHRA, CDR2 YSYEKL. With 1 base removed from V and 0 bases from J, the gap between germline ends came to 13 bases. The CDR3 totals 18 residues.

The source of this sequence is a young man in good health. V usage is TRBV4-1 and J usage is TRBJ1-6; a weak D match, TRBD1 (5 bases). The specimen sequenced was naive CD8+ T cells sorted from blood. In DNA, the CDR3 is TGCGCCAGCAGCCAAGTCGCCGGGGCCCTCTCCTATAATTCACCCCTCCACTTT. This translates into CASSQVAGALSYNSPLHF.